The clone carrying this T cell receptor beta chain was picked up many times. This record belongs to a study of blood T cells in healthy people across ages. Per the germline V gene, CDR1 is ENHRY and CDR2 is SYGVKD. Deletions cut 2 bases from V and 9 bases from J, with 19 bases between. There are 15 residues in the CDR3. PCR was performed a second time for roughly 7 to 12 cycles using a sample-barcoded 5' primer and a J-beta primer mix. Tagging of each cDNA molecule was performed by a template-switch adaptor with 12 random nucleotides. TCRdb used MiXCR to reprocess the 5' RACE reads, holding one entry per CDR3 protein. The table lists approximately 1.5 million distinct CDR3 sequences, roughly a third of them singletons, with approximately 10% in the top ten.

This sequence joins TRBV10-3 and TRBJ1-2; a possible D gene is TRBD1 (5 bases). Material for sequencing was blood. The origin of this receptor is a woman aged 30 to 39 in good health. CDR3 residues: CAISEEGTGVASYTF. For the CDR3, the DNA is TGTGCCATCAGTGAGGAGGGGACCGGGGTCGCCAGCTACACCTTC.